The 16 T cell receptor beta chains listed next were all sequenced from one sample in a study of T cell repertoires in cytomegalovirus infection. These receptors lack a known antigen. TCRdb re-called the reads with MiXCR, one entry per CDR3 protein. The profile shows about 20,000 distinct CDR3 sequences, around 43% of them singletons. The sample in question was CD8+ T cells from cultured PBMCs, obtained from culture after CMV antigen stimulation. These receptors came from a human donor in good health (CMV status not recorded). Some clones in this sample may be carry-over from other donors' samples.

The chain carries TRBV7-4 and TRBJ2-5, with D unclear. Per the germline V gene, CDR1 is SGHVT and CDR2 is SQSDAQ. The CDR3 sequence is 12 residues long. The V gene lost 2 bases and the J gene lost 5 bases, with 6 bases spanning the gap. The CDR3 protein is CASSLIPETQYF. The CDR3 region has the DNA TGTGCCAGCAGCTTAATCCCGGAGACCCAGTACTTC.

V gene TRBV7-2 combines with J gene TRBJ2-7; 7 bases are shared with TRBD2. The CDR3 consists of 17 residues. Germline V lookup: CDR1 SGHTA, CDR2 FQGNSA. The trim removed 5 bases at V and 6 bases at J, leaving 19 bases unmatched. As DNA, the CDR3 is TGTGCCAGCAGCGCTTTCTTGCGGGAGTACGCTCGCGGCGAGCAGTACTTC. Translated: CASSAFLREYARGEQYF.

CDR3 in amino acids: CASSLFTGTYEQYF. CDR3 sequence (DNA): TGTGCCAGCAGTTTATTTACGGGTACCTACGAGCAGTACTTC. The V and J genes are TRBV27 and TRBJ2-7; no clear D gene. Trimming removed 1 base from V and 2 bases from J, with 9 bases in between. This CDR3 contains 14 residues. CDR1 MNHEY and CDR2 SMNVEV come from the germline V gene (reference sequence).

This rearrangement joins TRBV7-4 to TRBJ1-1; D possibly corresponds to TRBD1 (5 bases). CDR1 is SGHVT, CDR2 SQSDAQ, per germline. Trimming shortened V by 1 base and J by 0 bases, and 9 bases separated the two germline ends. The CDR3 extends over 15 amino acids. The CDR3 nucleotides read TGTGCCAGCAGCTTAGATGGACACTTGAACACTGAAGCTTTCTTT. Its translation: CASSLDGHLNTEAFF.

This sequence joins TRBV19 and TRBJ1-2; TRBD1 matches at 7 bases. The CDR3 consists of 16 residues. The germline CDR1 and CDR2 sequences are LNHDA and SQIVND (reference sequence). J was trimmed by 11 bases and V by 2 bases; bases with no gene match: 17. CDR3 bases: TGTGCCAGTAGTATAAGTGGTAGGGGACAGCGAGTTAAATACACCTTC. Translating it yields CASSISGRGQRVKYTF.

This clonotype came up a few times. CDR3 nucleotides: TGTGCCAGCAGTCCCCTCCGACTAGCGGGGGGGATCTACGAGCAGTACTTC. This translates into CASSPLRLAGGIYEQYF. The chain combines TRBV27 with TRBJ2-7, with 14 nucleotides matching TRBD2. This CDR3 contains 17 residues. Germline assignment: CDR1 MNHEY and CDR2 SMNVEV (reference sequence). With 5 bases clipped from V and 3 bases from J, the junction kept 9 bases outside the gene matches.

The rearrangement uses TRBV5-4 and TRBJ2-5; 7 nucleotides line up with TRBD2. The CDR3 contains 19 residues. From germline, CDR1 is SGHNT and CDR2 YYREEE (reference sequence). V gave up 0 bases and J gave up 2 bases; unmatched junction bases: 16. CDR3: CASSLAYWGRAGQQETQYF. CDR3 nucleotides: TGTGCCAGCAGCTTGGCTTACTGGGGTCGAGCGGGGCAGCAAGAGACCCAGTACTTC.

This clonotype has at least ten counts. CDR3 DNA: TGTGCCAGCAGCTTTGGACGGGGACGGAACACTGAAGCTTTCTTT. This encodes CASSFGRGRNTEAFF. This chain connects TRBV11-2 to TRBJ1-1; TRBD1 is a possible D gene (5 bases). Germline CDR1 SGHAT, CDR2 FQNNGV. The CDR3 contains 15 residues. V was clipped by 3 bases and J by 1 base, with 12 bases between them.

CDR3 sequence reads: CASSSGASYEQYF. CDR3 in DNA: TGTGCCAGCAGCTCAGGGGCCTCCTACGAGCAGTACTTC. The chain couples TRBV5-8 to TRBJ2-7; maybe TRBD1 (6 bases). Germline CDR1 SGHTS, CDR2 YDEGEE. The length of the CDR3 is 13 residues. V was trimmed by 3 bases and J by 0 bases, leaving 7 bases between them.

This clonotype was observed a handful of times. This sequence joins TRBV6-1 and TRBJ2-7; unclear D gene. Germline V gene lookup returns CDR1 MNHNS and CDR2 SASEGT. V shed 6 bases and J shed 3 bases, with 12 bases lying between them. There are 13 residues in the CDR3. The CDR3 DNA reads TGTGCCAGCAGGACCGGAGTAGACTACGAGCAGTACTTC. Its protein product is CASRTGVDYEQYF.

The chain employs TRBV12-3 or TRBV12-4 and TRBJ2-1, with D possibly being TRBD1 (6 bases). The CDR3 is 15 amino acids. Deletions cut 3 bases from V and 5 bases from J, with 14 bases between. The CDR3 DNA is TGTGCCAGCAGTTTGAGGCAGGGGCTCAACAATGAGCAGTTCTTC. Amino acids: CASSLRQGLNNEQFF.

This clonotype was recorded a few times. The chain has TRBV6-2 or TRBV6-3 and TRBJ1-3; 7 positions agree with TRBD1. The junction had 8 bases not matched to a gene; V was cut back by 10 bases and J by 2 bases. CDR1 and CDR2 (germline): MNHEY, SVGEGT. This CDR3 is 14 amino acids long. The CDR3 reads CATSTGTAGNTIYF. CDR3 coding DNA: TGTGCCACCTCAACCGGGACAGCTGGAAACACCATATATTTT.

The chain uses TRBV5-4 and TRBJ1-5, with 10 bases lining up with TRBD1. V gave up 1 base and J gave up 3 bases; unmatched junction bases: 10. This CDR3 comprises 18 residues. Germline CDR1 is SGHNT and CDR2 is YYREEE (reference sequence). CDR3 in amino acids: CASSLSRGQGSLNQPQHF. CDR3 nucleotides: TGTGCCAGCAGCTTGTCCCGGGGACAGGGGTCGCTCAATCAGCCCCAGCATTTT. Combining the CDR3 with reference TRBV5-4 and TRBJ1-5 gives the whole variable domain ETGVTQSPTHLIKTRGQQVTLRCSSQSGHNTVSWYQQALGQGPQFIFQYYREEENGRGNFPPRFSGLQFPNYSSELNVNALELDDSALYLCASSLSRGQGSLNQPQHFGDGTRLSIL.

This chain uses TRBV13 with TRBJ2-5; TRBD2 agrees at 10 bases. V lost 5 bases and J lost 5; bases outside the gene matches: 17. Germline V CDR1 and CDR2: PRHDT, FYEKMQ (reference sequence). The CDR3 is 18 residues long. The CDR3 nucleotides read TGTGCCAGCAGCGCATCCATTCTGAGCGGGAGGGCCGGGGAGACCCAGTACTTC. Translated: CASSASILSGRAGETQYF.

This clonotype turned up a few times. The chain combines TRBV12-3 or TRBV12-4 with TRBJ1-1; D is possibly TRBD1 (5 bases). Deletions cut 4 bases from V and 1 base from J, with 7 bases between. CDR3 size: 13 residues. The CDR3 nucleotides read TGTGCCAGCAGTTCGACAGAGAACACTGAAGCTTTCTTT. It is translated as CASSSTENTEAFF.

This clonotype has more than one count but fewer than ten. The J gene is TRBJ1-1, the V gene TRBV11-3, with 7 bases identical to TRBD1. The CDR3 spans 15 residues. In germline, CDR1 is SGHNT, CDR2 YENEEA. V shed 4 bases and J 7 bases; nucleotides not matched to a gene: 12. The CDR3 coding sequence is TGTGCCAGCAGCTCCCCCTCAACAGGGGAAAATGAAGCTTTCTTT. As protein: CASSSPSTGENEAFF.